The entry below describes one T cell receptor beta chain. The record originates from a study of blood T cell repertoires in COVID-19. Germline loops: CDR1 LNHDA, CDR2 SQIVND (reference sequence). Trimming shortened V by 2 bases and J by 2 bases, and 22 bases separated the two germline ends. The CDR3 runs 20 residues. Per the original data handling: Quantification of nucleated cells was approximated via reference gene primer amplification. Sequencing was performed with immunoSEQ multiplex PCR; in TCRdb, only in-frame clones are kept and a portion is missing. That table gives V, J and clone size, and the DNA gave D and trimming. The sample records 130,000 to 150,000 clones, more than 80% being singletons.

The source of this sequence is a human donor with acute or convalescent COVID-19. The donor label of this sample is uncertain. Sequencing used peripheral blood. The chain couples TRBV19 to TRBJ2-6, with a weak D call TRBD1 (6 bases). The CDR3 coding sequence is TGTGCCAGTAGTATAAGGCGGGCCAGGGGAAGGGTAACTGGGGCCAACGTCCTGACTTTC. Its translation is CASSIRRARGRVTGANVLTF.